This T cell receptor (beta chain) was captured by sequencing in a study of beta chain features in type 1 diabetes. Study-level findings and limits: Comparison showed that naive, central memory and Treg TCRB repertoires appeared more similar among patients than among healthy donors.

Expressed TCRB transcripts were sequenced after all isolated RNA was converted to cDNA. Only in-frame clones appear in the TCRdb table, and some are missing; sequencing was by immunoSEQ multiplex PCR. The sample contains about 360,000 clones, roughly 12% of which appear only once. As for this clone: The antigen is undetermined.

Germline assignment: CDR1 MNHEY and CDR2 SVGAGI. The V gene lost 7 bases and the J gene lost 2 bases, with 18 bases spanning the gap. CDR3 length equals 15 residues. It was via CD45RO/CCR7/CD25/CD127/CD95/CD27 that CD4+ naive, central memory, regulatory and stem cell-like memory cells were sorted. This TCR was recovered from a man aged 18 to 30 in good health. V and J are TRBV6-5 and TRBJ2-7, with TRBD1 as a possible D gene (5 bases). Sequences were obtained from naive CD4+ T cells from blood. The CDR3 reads CASTSGGADTYEQYF. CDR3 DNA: TGTGCCAGCACTTCGGGTGGGGCAGACACCTACGAGCAGTACTTC.